The 9 T cell receptor beta chains in this list originate from one sample, sequenced in a study of T cell responses to AZD1222 COVID-19 vaccine. The assay was immunoSEQ multiplex PCR, and TCRdb's table has in-frame clones only and misses some. The table shows about 110,000 clones, with around 86% occurring only once. The input for sequencing was peripheral blood, taken on day 0 of AZD1222 vaccination. The source is an adult in good health.

The genes are TRBV2 and TRBJ1-5, with D possibly TRBD1 on 5 matching bases. Germline lookup yields CDR1 SNHLY and CDR2 FYNNEI. The V end was cut by 7 bases, the J end by 2 bases, with 15 bases between. CDR3 length: 15 residues. The CDR3 sequence is CASTPGADRNQPQHF. The CDR3 nucleotides read TGTGCCAGCACCCCCGGGGCCGATCGCAATCAGCCCCAGCATTTT. The full variable domain, its missing parts supplied by reference TRBV2 and TRBJ1-5, is EPEVTQTPSHQVTQMGQEVILRCVPISNHLYFYWYRQILGQKVEFLVSFYNNEISEKSEIFDDQFSVERPDGSNFTLKIRSTKLEDSAMYFCASTPGADRNQPQHFGDGTRLSIL.

This chain connects TRBV3-1 (or the pseudogene TRBV3-2) to TRBJ2-5; TRBD2 is a possible D gene (6 bases). The germline V gene encodes CDR1 LGHDT and CDR2 YNNKEL (reference sequence). V was pared by 0 bases and J by 7 bases, with 18 bases between. There are 16 residues in the CDR3. CDR3 in DNA: TGTGCCAGCAGCCAAGATACGCTTGTCCCGGAGGGGACCCAGTACTTC. Its protein is CASSQDTLVPEGTQYF.

V gene TRBV15 combines with J gene TRBJ2-2; tentatively, D is TRBD1 or TRBD2 (5 bases each). V was clipped by 8 bases and J by 5 bases, with 15 bases between them. Germline V CDR1 and CDR2: LNHNV, YYDKDF (reference sequence). The CDR3 spans 14 residues. The DNA of the CDR3 is TGTGCCACCCCCCGAGGGGATAGGACCGGGGAGCTGTTTTTT. It translates to CATPRGDRTGELFF.

This chain connects TRBV10-3 to TRBJ2-7; the match to TRBD1 covers 10 bases. V trimming: 4 bases; J trimming: 5 bases; junction bases outside the gene matches: 5. Germline-derived CDR1 and CDR2 are ENHRY and SYGVKD. This CDR3 region has 14 residues. CDR3 coding DNA: TGTGCCATCAGTGGCGGGACAGGGGTCCACGAGCAGTACTTC. Protein: CAISGGTGVHEQYF.

This chain connects TRBV4-1 to TRBJ1-1, with D perhaps TRBD1 (5 bases). CDR3 length: 17 amino acids. V dropped 4 bases and J dropped 2 bases, with 20 bases sitting between them. Germline CDR1 MGHRA, CDR2 YSYEKL. CDR3 DNA: TGCGCCAGCAGCCCCCAATGGGGGGAGTTCGCAAACACTGAAGCTTTCTTT. Protein product: CASSPQWGEFANTEAFF.

The rearrangement joins TRBV5-6 to TRBJ1-2, with D possibly TRBD1 on 6 matching bases. V gave up 5 bases and J gave up 8 bases, with 13 bases separating them. The CDR3 is 12 residues long. Per germline, CDR1 SGHDT and CDR2 YYEEEE. CDR3 DNA sequence: TGTGCCAGCAGGGGAGGGGGGCACGGCTACACCTTC. Its protein is CASRGGGHGYTF.

The J gene is TRBJ2-5, the V gene TRBV9; D is unresolved. Trimming removed 0 bases from V and 4 bases from J, with 7 bases in between. Germline values: CDR1 SGDLS, CDR2 YYNGEE. This CDR3 comprises 13 residues. The CDR3 region is CASSVGGVETQYF. In nucleotides, the CDR3 is TGTGCCAGCAGCGTAGGTGGGGTAGAGACCCAGTACTTC.

The chain joins TRBV15 to TRBJ2-1; maybe TRBD2 (6 bases). Germline CDR1 and CDR2: LNHNV and YYDKDF (reference sequence). This CDR3 comprises 20 residues. V shed 0 bases and J shed 0 bases, with 21 bases lying between them. The CDR3 DNA reads as TGTGCCACCAGCAGAGATCCCCACCGGGACTCCCTGAGCTCCTACAATGAGCAGTTCTTC. Translating gives CATSRDPHRDSLSSYNEQFF.

The gene calls are TRBV7-2 and TRBJ2-6; D might be TRBD1 (6 bases). CDR1 is SGHTA, CDR2 FQGNSA, per germline. This CDR3 comprises 15 residues. V gave up 6 bases and J gave up 0 bases, with 9 bases separating them. For the CDR3, the DNA is TGTGCCAGCAGACTACAGGGCTCTGGGGCCAACGTCCTGACTTTC. Protein: CASRLQGSGANVLTF.